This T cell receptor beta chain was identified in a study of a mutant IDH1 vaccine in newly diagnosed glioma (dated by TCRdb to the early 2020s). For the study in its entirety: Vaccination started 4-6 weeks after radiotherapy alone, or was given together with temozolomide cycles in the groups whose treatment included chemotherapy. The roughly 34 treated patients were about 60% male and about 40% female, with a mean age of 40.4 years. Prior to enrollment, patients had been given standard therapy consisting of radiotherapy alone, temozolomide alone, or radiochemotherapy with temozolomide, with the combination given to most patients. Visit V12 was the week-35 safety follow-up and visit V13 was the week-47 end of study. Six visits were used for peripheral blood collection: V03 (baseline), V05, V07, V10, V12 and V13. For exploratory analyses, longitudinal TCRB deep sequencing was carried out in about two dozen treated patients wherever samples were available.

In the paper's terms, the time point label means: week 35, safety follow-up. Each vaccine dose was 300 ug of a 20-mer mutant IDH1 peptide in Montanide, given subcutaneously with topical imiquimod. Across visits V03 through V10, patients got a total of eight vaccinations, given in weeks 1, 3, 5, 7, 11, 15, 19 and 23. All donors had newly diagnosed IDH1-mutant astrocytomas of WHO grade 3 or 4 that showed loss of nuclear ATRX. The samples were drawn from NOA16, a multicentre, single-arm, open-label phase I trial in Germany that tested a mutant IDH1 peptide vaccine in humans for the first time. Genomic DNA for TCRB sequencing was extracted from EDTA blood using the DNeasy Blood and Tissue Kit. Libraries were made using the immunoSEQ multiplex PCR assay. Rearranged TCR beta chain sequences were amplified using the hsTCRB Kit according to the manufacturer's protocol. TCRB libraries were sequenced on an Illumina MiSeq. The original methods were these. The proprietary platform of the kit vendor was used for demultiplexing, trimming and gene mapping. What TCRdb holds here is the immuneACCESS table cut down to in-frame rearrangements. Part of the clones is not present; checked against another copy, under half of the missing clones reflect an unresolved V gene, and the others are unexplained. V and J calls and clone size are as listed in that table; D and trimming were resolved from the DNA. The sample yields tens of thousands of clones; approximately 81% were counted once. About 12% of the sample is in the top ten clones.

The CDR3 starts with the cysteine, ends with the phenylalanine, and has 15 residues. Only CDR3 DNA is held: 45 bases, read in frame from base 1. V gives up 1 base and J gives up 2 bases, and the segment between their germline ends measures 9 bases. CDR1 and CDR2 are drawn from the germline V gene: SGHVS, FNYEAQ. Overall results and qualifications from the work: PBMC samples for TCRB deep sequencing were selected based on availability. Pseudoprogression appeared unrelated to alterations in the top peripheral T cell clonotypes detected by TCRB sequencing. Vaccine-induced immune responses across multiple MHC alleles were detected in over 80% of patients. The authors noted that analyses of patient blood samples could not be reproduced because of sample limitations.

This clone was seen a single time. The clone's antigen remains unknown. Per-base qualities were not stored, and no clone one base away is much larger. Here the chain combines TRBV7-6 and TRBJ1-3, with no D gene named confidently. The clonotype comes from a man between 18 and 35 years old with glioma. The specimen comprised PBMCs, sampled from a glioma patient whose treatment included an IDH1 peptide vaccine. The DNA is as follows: TGTGCCAGCAGCTTAGGGGGAGCTGCTGGAAACACCATATATTTT. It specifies CASSLGGAAGNTIYF.